This T cell receptor beta chain came from a study of neurological immune-mediated disorders. Study-wide results and limits: None of the CDR3 amino acid sequences found in expanded clones was shared across subjects. This suggests that the TCR-beta repertoires were private in all groups.

This clonotype was recorded many times. What it recognizes is unknown. With V trimmed by 0 bases and J by 7 bases, 8 bases remained unmatched. Germline CDR1 reads SQVTM; CDR2 reads ANQGSEA. This CDR3 has 15 amino acids. With 10-nucleotide random UMIs included, cDNA was synthesized by 5'RACE. The authors obtained over 160 million TCR-beta sequences from 15-18 subjects per sequencing run. TCRdb re-analysed the 5' RACE reads in MiXCR, keeping a single row per CDR3 protein. The repertoire has about 20,000 distinct CDR3 sequences, 7.5% of them found once; the top ten carry around 16%. This clonotype was sampled from a woman in her 30s with HTLV-1-associated myelopathy (HAM/TSP). What was sequenced was CD8+ T cells from blood. The chain joins TRBV29-1 to TRBJ2-3; 9 bases match TRBD1. The CDR3 nucleotides read TGCAGCGTTGAAGATTCTAGGACAGGGGTAAATACGCAGTATTTT. It encodes CSVEDSRTGVNTQYF.